This T cell receptor beta chain was captured by sequencing in a study of early T cells in non-severe SARS-CoV-2 infection. The CDR3 runs to 14 residues. Trimming left V 7 bases short and J 6 bases short, with 21 bases between. The germline V gene has CDR1 SQVTM and CDR2 ANQGSEA. TCRdb itself ran the 5' RACE reads through MiXCR, one entry per CDR3 protein. The sample yields 55,000 to 75,000 distinct CDR3 sequences, around 12% seen once. Material: whole blood. The gene calls are TRBV29-1 and TRBJ1-2; no clear D. This TCR derives from an adult who was a healthcare worker with PCR-confirmed SARS-CoV-2 infection or an uninfected control (not recorded which). The CDR3 DNA reads TGCAGCGGACTTGGATTAGCAGGCATGGATGGCTACACCTTC. Translating gives CSGLGLAGMDGYTF.